This TCR beta chain stems from a study of persistence of HIV-infected CD4 T cells. Looking at the study overall: CD4+ T cells responding to CMV or HIV-1 Gag were isolated. Study-wide results and limits: CMV- and Gag-responding cells had lower TCRbeta richness than CD3/CD28-responding cells.

This CDR3 contains 14 residues. The germline CDR1 and CDR2 sequences are SGDLS and YYNGEE. The V segment lost 0 bases and the J segment 10 bases; nucleotides outside the gene matches: 5. The stimulus was an HIV-1 Gag 15-mer peptide pool, 0.95 to 1 ug/peptide/mL. Sorted nonresponding memory CD4+ T cells were CD40L-negative, CD69-negative, CD45RO-high. PBMCs were depleted of CD8+ T cells before stimulation. This clone was counted a single time. Its antigen remains unknown. The libraries were made with immunoSEQ version 4 in survey mode. Assay used: immunoSEQ multiplex PCR; TCRdb lists only in-frame clones, some missing. Of about 36,000 clones listed, 75% to 90% are singletons.

The clonotype comes from an adult with HIV. The donor label of this sample is uncertain. This chain uses TRBV9 with TRBJ1-1; 11 positions agree with TRBD1. The sample consisted of cultured CD4+ T cells from PBMCs, taken from a patient who received antiretroviral therapy. The CDR3 loop reads CASSVGTGGERAFF. CDR3 nucleotide sequence: TGTGCCAGCAGCGTAGGGACAGGGGGCGAAAGAGCTTTCTTT.